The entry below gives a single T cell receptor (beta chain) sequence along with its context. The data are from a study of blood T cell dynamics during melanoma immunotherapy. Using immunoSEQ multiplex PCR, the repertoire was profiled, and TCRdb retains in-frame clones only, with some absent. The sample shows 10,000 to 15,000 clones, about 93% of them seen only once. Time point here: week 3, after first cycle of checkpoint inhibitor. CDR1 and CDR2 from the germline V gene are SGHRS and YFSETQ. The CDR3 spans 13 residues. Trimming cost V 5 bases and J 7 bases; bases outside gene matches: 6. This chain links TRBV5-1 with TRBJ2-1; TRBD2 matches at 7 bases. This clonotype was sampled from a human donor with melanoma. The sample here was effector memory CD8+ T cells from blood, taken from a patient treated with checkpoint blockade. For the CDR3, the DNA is TGCGCCAGCAGAAGCGGGATTGGGAATGAGCAGTTCTTC. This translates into CASRSGIGNEQFF.